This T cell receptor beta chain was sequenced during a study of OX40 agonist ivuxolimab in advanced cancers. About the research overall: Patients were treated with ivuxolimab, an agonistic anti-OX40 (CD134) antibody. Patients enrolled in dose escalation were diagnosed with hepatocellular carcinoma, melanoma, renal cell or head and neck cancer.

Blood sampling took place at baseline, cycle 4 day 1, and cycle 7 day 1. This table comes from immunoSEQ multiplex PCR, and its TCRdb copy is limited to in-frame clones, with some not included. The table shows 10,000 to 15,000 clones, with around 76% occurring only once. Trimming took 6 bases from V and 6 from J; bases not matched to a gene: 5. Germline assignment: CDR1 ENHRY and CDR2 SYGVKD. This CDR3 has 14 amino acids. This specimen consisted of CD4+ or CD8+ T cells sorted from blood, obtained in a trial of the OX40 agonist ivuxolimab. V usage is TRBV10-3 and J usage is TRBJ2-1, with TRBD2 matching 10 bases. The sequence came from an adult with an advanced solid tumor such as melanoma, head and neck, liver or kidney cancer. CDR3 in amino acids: CAIRPSGSSNEQFF. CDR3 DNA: TGTGCCATCAGGCCTAGCGGGAGCTCCAATGAGCAGTTCTTC.